This is a list of T cell receptor beta chains from one sample in a study of blood T cell repertoires in COVID-19. This table comes from immunoSEQ multiplex PCR, and its TCRdb copy is limited to in-frame clones, with some not included. Among fewer than 200,000 clones listed, roughly 81% were seen once. Material: peripheral blood. These TCRs come from an elderly woman with COVID-19, enrolled during active disease. Both conserved end residues are part of each CDR3. Each record gives: clone size, J gene, V gene, D gene, CDR3 length, CDR3 DNA, CDR3 protein. D genes are given only for firm matches. Clone size is shown for a subset of rows, as once, few, many or a class of expanded clone.

.,TRBJ1-6,TRBV28,.,14,TGTGCCAGCAGTTCCCTCGCACCGGGTTCACCCCTCCACTTT,CASSSLAPGSPLHF
few,TRBJ2-5,TRBV7-9,TRBD2,16,TGTGCCAGCAGCTCCCCGATGAGAGCGGGAGCAGAGACCCAGTACTTC,CASSSPMRAGAETQYF
.,TRBJ1-2,TRBV25-1,.,13,TGTGCCAGCACAATCAGCGAGCTCTATGGCTACACCTTC,CASTISELYGYTF
.,TRBJ2-1,TRBV19,TRBD1,14,TGTGCCAGTAGCCAACAGGGGTCCTACAATGAGCAGTTCTTC,CASSQQGSYNEQFF
.,TRBJ1-6,TRBV7-8,.,17,TGTGCCAGCAGCTCGGGGAGGGTGGGAGTAGTCAGTTCACCCCTCCACTTT,CASSSGRVGVVSSPLHF
.,TRBJ1-2,TRBV28,.,12,TGTGCCAGCAGCCTGAGGGACTTTGGCTACACCTTC,CASSLRDFGYTF
.,TRBJ2-6,TRBV6-5,.,14,TGTGCCAGCAAACGGGGGACTGGGGCCAACGTCCTGACTTTC,CASKRGTGANVLTF
.,TRBJ2-1,TRBV6-5,TRBD1,15,TGTGCCAGCAGTTCTGACAGGGGAATCTACAATGAGCAGTTCTTC,CASSSDRGIYNEQFF
.,TRBJ1-4,TRBV15,.,15,TGTGCCACCAGCAGGGAGGGGCAGTTAAAGGGAAAACTGTTTTTT,CATSREGQLKGKLFF
.,TRBJ2-7,TRBV18,TRBD1,15,TGTGCCAGCTCACCGCTGGGACAGGGGAAGGTCGAGCAGTACTTC,CASSPLGQGKVEQYF
once,TRBJ2-1,TRBV11-2,.,14,TGTGCCAGCAGCTTAGAGGCCGGGATCAATGAGCAGTTCTTC,CASSLEAGINEQFF
.,TRBJ1-1,TRBV10-3,.,13,TGTGCCATCAGTGAATCCATGAACACTGAAGCTTTCTTT,CAISESMNTEAFF
.,TRBJ1-1,TRBV30,.,15,TGTGCCTGGAGTGTGACCGCTGGAGTCGACACTGAAGCTTTCTTT,CAWSVTAGVDTEAFF
.,TRBJ1-1,TRBV6-5,TRBD1,15,TGTGCCAGCCTGGGACAGGGGGCGCGGAACACTGAAGCTTTCTTT,CASLGQGARNTEAFF
.,TRBJ1-3,TRBV5-1,.,14,TGCGCCAGCAGCTTGACGGGGGTCGGAAACACCATATATTTT,CASSLTGVGNTIYF
.,TRBJ1-3,TRBV6-5,.,14,TGTGCCAGCATGTACGGACAGATCGCAGACACCATATATTTT,CASMYGQIADTIYF
once,TRBJ1-6,TRBV5-1,.,13,TGCGCCAGCAGCCCCGACTCTTATTCACCCCTCCACTTT,CASSPDSYSPLHF
.,TRBJ2-3,TRBV28,.,14,TGTGCCAGCAGTCCTTGGGAGGATACAGATACGCAGTATTTT,CASSPWEDTDTQYF
.,TRBJ1-2,TRBV5-6,.,15,TGTGCCAGCAGCCGAGCCGCAACCCCGCACTATGGCTACACCTTC,CASSRAATPHYGYTF
.,TRBJ1-2,TRBV14,.,12,TGTGCCAGCAGCCAGCAGACTTATGGCTACACCTTC,CASSQQTYGYTF
.,TRBJ2-1,TRBV6-6,.,13,TGTGCCAGCAGTTCCCGCCCGAGGGATGAGCAGTTCTTC,CASSSRPRDEQFF
.,TRBJ2-6,TRBV7-8,.,14,TGTGCCAGCAGCCCCCGCTCTGGGGCCAACGTCCTGACTTTC,CASSPRSGANVLTF
.,TRBJ1-3,TRBV6-5,TRBD1,14,TGTGCCAGCACCCGGGGACAGGGGGGAAACACCATATATTTT,CASTRGQGGNTIYF
once,TRBJ1-5,TRBV2,.,15,TGTGCCAGCAGTGTGGGCCCCCGGAGCAATCAGCCCCAGCATTTT,CASSVGPRSNQPQHF
.,TRBJ1-2,TRBV10-3,.,14,TGTGCCATCAGTGAGTCGAGGCAGTTCTATGGCTACACCTTC,CAISESRQFYGYTF
.,TRBJ2-7,TRBV7-9,.,15,TGTGCCAGCAGCTTAGAGGGCGGAGGATCCTACGAGCAGTACTTC,CASSLEGGGSYEQYF
few,TRBJ1-1,TRBV6-4,TRBD1,14,TGTGCCAGCAGTGATACCGACAGGGGCACTGAAGCTTTCTTT,CASSDTDRGTEAFF
.,TRBJ1-5,TRBV28,TRBD1,16,TGTGCCAGCAGTTTACCGGGACAGGGGCTCGATCAGCCCCAGCATTTT,CASSLPGQGLDQPQHF
.,TRBJ1-2,TRBV5-6,.,13,TGTGCCAGCAGCTTGGACAGGGACTATGGCTACACCTTC,CASSLDRDYGYTF
.,TRBJ1-1,TRBV7-8,TRBD1,13,TGTGCCACCGGCAGGGGGAGGTTAACTGAAGCTTTCTTT,CATGRGRLTEAFF
.,TRBJ2-1,TRBV7-7,TRBD2,15,TGTGCTAGCAGCTTAGCAGCGGGGTCCTACAATGAGCAGTTCTTC,CASSLAAGSYNEQFF
.,TRBJ1-5,TRBV18,.,14,TGTGCCAGCTCACCCGACAGGAGTTATCAGCCCCAGCATTTT,CASSPDRSYQPQHF
.,TRBJ1-1,TRBV7-9,.,12,TGTGCCAGCAGCGGGGGACTGACTGAAGCTTTCTTT,CASSGGLTEAFF
.,TRBJ2-3,TRBV15,.,13,TGTGCCACCAGCGCAGGAAGCACAGATACGCAGTATTTT,CATSAGSTDTQYF
.,TRBJ1-2,TRBV6-2/TRBV6-3,TRBD1,16,TGTGCCAGCAGTTACTTGGGACCCAGGGGGCGCGGTGGCTACACCTTC,CASSYLGPRGRGGYTF
once,TRBJ1-1,TRBV10-3,TRBD1,14,TGTGCCATCAGCGACAGGGGGAGGAGGACTGAAGCTTTCTTT,CAISDRGRRTEAFF
.,TRBJ1-5,TRBV4-1,.,17,TGCGCCAGCAGCTTCTTTTGGGCGGGGAGGAGCAATCAGCCCCAGCATTTT,CASSFFWAGRSNQPQHF
.,TRBJ1-3,TRBV23-1,.,20,TGCGCCAGCAGCCCAGAATACCTACAATCCCCGGGCCGGAGGGAAAACACCATATATTTT,CASSPEYLQSPGRRENTIYF
.,TRBJ1-2,TRBV4-2,.,14,TGTGCCAGCAGCCAAGACTTCGGGACAAGTGGCTACACCTTC,CASSQDFGTSGYTF
few,TRBJ1-3,TRBV19,.,13,TGTGCCAGTAGTATTGGCTTCGGAAACACCATATATTTT,CASSIGFGNTIYF
.,TRBJ1-2,TRBV4-3,TRBD1,16,TGCGCCAGCAGCCAAGAGGCAGGGGGACGAAAGTATGGCTACACCTTC,CASSQEAGGRKYGYTF
.,TRBJ1-6,TRBV19,.,14,TGTGCCAGTAGTATTCGGGACTTAGACTCACCCCTCCACTTT,CASSIRDLDSPLHF
once,TRBJ2-1,TRBV28,TRBD2,20,TGTGCCAGCAGTTTCGGACTAGCGGGAGTCAGAAGGGGGATACACAATGAGCAGTTCTTC,CASSFGLAGVRRGIHNEQFF
.,TRBJ2-3,TRBV7-2,TRBD2,16,TGTGCCAGCAGCTTTGGTGGCGGGGGGGCCGCAGATACGCAGTATTTT,CASSFGGGGAADTQYF
many,TRBJ2-1,TRBV7-2,.,13,TGTGCCAGCAGCTTCAACAGGGACAATGAGCAGTTCTTC,CASSFNRDNEQFF
.,TRBJ1-4,TRBV30,.,19,TGTGCCTGGAGCAAGTACACAGGGCGCTATCTTGCAACTAATGAAAAACTGTTTTTT,CAWSKYTGRYLATNEKLFF
.,TRBJ2-2,TRBV7-6,TRBD1,16,TGTGCCAGCAGCTCAATGACAGGGGCGAACACCGGGGAGCTGTTTTTT,CASSSMTGANTGELFF
few,TRBJ2-7,TRBV5-5,.,12,TGTGCCAGCAGCTTGACCGGGGACGAGCAGTACTTC,CASSLTGDEQYF